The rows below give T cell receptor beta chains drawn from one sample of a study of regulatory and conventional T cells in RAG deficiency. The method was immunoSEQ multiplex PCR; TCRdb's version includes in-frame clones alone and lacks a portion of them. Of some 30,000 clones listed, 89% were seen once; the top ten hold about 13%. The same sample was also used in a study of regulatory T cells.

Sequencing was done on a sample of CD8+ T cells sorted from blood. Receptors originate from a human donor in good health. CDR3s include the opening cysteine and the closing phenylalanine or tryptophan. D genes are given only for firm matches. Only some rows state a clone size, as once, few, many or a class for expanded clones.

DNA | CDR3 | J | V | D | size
TGCAGCGTGAACGGACAGGGGGCTTACGAGCAGTACTTC | CSVNGQGAYEQYF | TRBJ2-7 | TRBV29-1 | TRBD1 | .
TGTGCCAGCAGCGCCGGTGACAGGGTAACTACCTATGGCTACACCTTC | CASSAGDRVTTYGYTF | TRBJ1-2 | TRBV9 | TRBD1 | .
TGTGCCAGCAGCCCACAGAGCTACGAGCAGTACTTC | CASSPQSYEQYF | TRBJ2-7 | TRBV14 | . | few
TGCAGCGTTGCGTCTGTTAGCGGGAGTGCGGTCGGGGAGCTGTTTTTT | CSVASVSGSAVGELFF | TRBJ2-2 | TRBV29-1 | TRBD2 | once
TGTGCCAGCAGGGGCATTGGCATTTCGGAAGGCTACACCTTC | CASRGIGISEGYTF | TRBJ1-2 | TRBV6-1 | . | .
TGTGCCAGCAGCTCATCCCAGACAGGAAACTCTGGAAACACCATATATTTT | CASSSSQTGNSGNTIYF | TRBJ1-3 | TRBV7-6 | . | .
TGTGCCAGCACCCGGGGGCTTACTAATGAAAAACTGTTTTTT | CASTRGLTNEKLFF | TRBJ1-4 | TRBV6-1 | . | .
TGTGCCAGCAGCGTTGGACAGAGTAATGAAAAACTGTTTTTT | CASSVGQSNEKLFF | TRBJ1-4 | TRBV9 | . | .
TGTGCCAGCAGAGGGGACAGGGGGTTCCAAGAAGCTTTCTTT | CASRGDRGFQEAFF | TRBJ1-1 | TRBV28 | TRBD1 | .
TGTGCCAGCAGTTTATGGAGTGCCGGTACCTACAATGAGCAGTTCTTC | CASSLWSAGTYNEQFF | TRBJ2-1 | TRBV27 | . | .